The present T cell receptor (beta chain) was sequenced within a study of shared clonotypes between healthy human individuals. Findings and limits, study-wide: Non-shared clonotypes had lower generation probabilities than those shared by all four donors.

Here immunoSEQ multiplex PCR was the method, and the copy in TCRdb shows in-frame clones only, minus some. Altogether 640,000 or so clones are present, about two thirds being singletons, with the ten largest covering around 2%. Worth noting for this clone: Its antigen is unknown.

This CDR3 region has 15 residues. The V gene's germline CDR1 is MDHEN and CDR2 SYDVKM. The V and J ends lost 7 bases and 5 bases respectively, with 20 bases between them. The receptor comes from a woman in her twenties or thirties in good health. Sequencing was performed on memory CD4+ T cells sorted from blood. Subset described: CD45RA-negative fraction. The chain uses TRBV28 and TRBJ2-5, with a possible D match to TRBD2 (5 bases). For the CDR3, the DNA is TGTGCCAGCACCAACCCCTCCGCAGGCGGGGAGACCCAGTACTTC. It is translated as CASTNPSAGGETQYF.